This is a list of T cell receptor beta chains from one sample in a study of T-cell reconstitution after alpha-beta-depleted transplantation in children. Via MiXCR, TCRdb re-called the PCR reads, giving one row per CDR3 protein. The sample has approximately 400,000 distinct CDR3 sequences, 11% seen once; the top ten hold over 4.5%. The source material was PBMCs from the stem cell graft donor, sampled from the stem cell graft. The receptors were gathered from a human donor who donated a stem cell graft to a child with acute myeloid leukemia. CDR3s include the opening cysteine and the closing phenylalanine or tryptophan. A D gene is named only where the DNA matches it firmly. Only some rows state a clone size, as once, few, many or a class for expanded clones.

j_call	v_call	clone_size	d_call	cdr3_nt	cdr3_aa
TRBJ2-7	TRBV4-3	many	NA	TGCGCCAGCAGCCAATACCTAGGTCTGCAGCCTTACGAGCAGTACTTC	CASSQYLGLQPYEQYF
TRBJ2-1	TRBV7-2	few	NA	TGTGCCAGCAGTTCAGGCTTTGGGAGTGAGCAGTTCTTC	CASSSGFGSEQFF
TRBJ2-5	TRBV14	NA	NA	TGTGCCAGCGCGGACCGGGGGTCGGGCCAAGAGACCCAGTACTTC	CASADRGSGQETQYF
TRBJ1-2	TRBV29-1	NA	TRBD1	TGCACCCTTGGACCCGACAGGGGATCAGGCTACACCTTC	CTLGPDRGSGYTF
TRBJ2-2	TRBV6-2/TRBV6-3	few	TRBD2	TGTGCCAGCAGTTCCTTTAGCGGGAGAGGGACCGGGGAGCTGTTTTTT	CASSSFSGRGTGELFF
TRBJ1-1	TRBV12-3/TRBV12-4	few	NA	TGTGCCAGCAGACCTACAGGCGCGACTGAAGCTTTCTTT	CASRPTGATEAFF
TRBJ2-7	TRBV5-5	NA	NA	TGTGCCAGCCAAGAACAGTTCTACGAGCAGTACTTC	CASQEQFYEQYF
TRBJ2-2	TRBV2	NA	NA	TGTGCCAGCAACGGGGGCTTGAACACCGGGGAGCTGTTTTTT	CASNGGLNTGELFF
TRBJ1-6	TRBV25-1	many	NA	TGTGCCAGCAGTCGCAGGGGACCCCTCCACTTT	CASSRRGPLHF
TRBJ1-5	TRBV20-1	NA	NA	TGCAGTGCCCTCGCTGGAGGAGTGAGCAATCAGCCCCAGCATTTT	CSALAGGVSNQPQHF
TRBJ2-1	TRBV5-1	few	NA	TGCGCCAGCGGACGACTCTGGCTTGGGTACAATGAGCAGTTCTTC	CASGRLWLGYNEQFF
TRBJ2-7	TRBV4-3	many	NA	TGCGCCAGCAGCCAAGACTGGGGCCCCTACGAGCAGTACTTC	CASSQDWGPYEQYF
TRBJ2-2	TRBV30	few	NA	TGTGCCTGGAGTGTAGTCTCCGGAAGGGGGGAGCTGTTTTTT	CAWSVVSGRGELFF
TRBJ1-1	TRBV6-1	NA	NA	TGTGCCAGCACCCCTCGGTATCAGGGAGACACTGAAGCTTTCTTT	CASTPRYQGDTEAFF
TRBJ2-5	TRBV4-1	NA	NA	TGTGCCAGCAGCTCCGGTCGGCTCGAGACCCAGTACTTC	CASSSGRLETQYF
TRBJ2-5	TRBV20-1	NA	NA	TGCAGTGCTACCGGCCGGGCGCCTCAAGAGACCCAGTACTTC	CSATGRAPQETQYF
TRBJ1-1	TRBV29-1	NA	NA	TGCAGCTGTCATGTGAGGCGCACTGAAGCTTTCTTT	CSCHVRRTEAFF
TRBJ1-2	TRBV6-1	few	TRBD1	TGTGCCAGCAGAGTACAGGGGAACTATGGCTACACCTTC	CASRVQGNYGYTF
TRBJ1-4	TRBV4-3	few	TRBD1	TGCGCCAGCAGCCAAGATGCAGGGGGAGGTGAAAAACTGTTTTTT	CASSQDAGGGEKLFF
TRBJ1-1	TRBV12-3/TRBV12-4	few	NA	TGTGCCAGCCACAAGGGCAGGAACGATGGAGCTTTCTTT	CASHKGRNDGAFF
TRBJ1-5	TRBV15	few	NA	TGTGCCACCAGCACGTCCGAGGGGTACAGGGAGGGTCAGCCCCAGCATTTT	CATSTSEGYREGQPQHF
TRBJ2-6	TRBV6-1	NA	NA	TGTGCCAGCAGTCGACGGGCTAGCTCTGGGGCCAACGTCCTGACTTTC	CASSRRASSGANVLTF
TRBJ1-4	TRBV7-3	many	NA	TGTGCCAGCAGCCCCCGACAGCTACGCAATGAAAAACTGTTTTTT	CASSPRQLRNEKLFF
TRBJ2-5	TRBV4-3	NA	NA	TGCGCCAGCAGCCAAGAGGCAGCAGCGCTGGGGGAGACCCAGTACTTC	CASSQEAAALGETQYF
TRBJ2-1	TRBV25-1	many	TRBD2	TGTGCCAGCAGTGAATATCGGAGACAGAGAGAAACCAGGCTAGCGGGAAATGAGCAGTTCTTC	CASSEYRRQRETRLAGNEQFF
TRBJ2-5	TRBV6-1	NA	TRBD2	TGTGCCAGCAGTACCGGAGTGGGGCGGGGGGACCAAGAGACCCAGTACTTC	CASSTGVGRGDQETQYF
TRBJ1-2	TRBV25-1	many	NA	TGTGCCAGCAGATGGGGCGGCGATGGCTACACCTTC	CASRWGGDGYTF
TRBJ1-2	TRBV18	NA	TRBD1	TGTGCCAGCTCACCCCGACAGGGTGGGAACTATGGCTACACCTTC	CASSPRQGGNYGYTF
TRBJ2-1	TRBV29-1	many	TRBD2	TGCAGCGCCGAAGGACTAGCGGGCGGTAATGAGCAGTTCTTC	CSAEGLAGGNEQFF
TRBJ1-1	TRBV2	few	TRBD1	TGTGCCAGCAGTTTAGGGGACAGGGGGGTTTTTTGGGGGAGTACTGAAGCTTTCTTT	CASSLGDRGVFWGSTEAFF
TRBJ2-1	TRBV4-2	NA	TRBD2	TGTGCCAGCAGCCAAGTTGCCGGACTAGACTACAATGAGCAGTTCTTC	CASSQVAGLDYNEQFF